One TCR beta chain is described in this entry. This CDR3 is built from 13 residues. TRB was amplified by touch-down multiplex PCR, primer pools A and B combined. TCRdb reprocessed the multiplex PCR reads and keeps a single row for each CDR3 protein, giving no DNA. This listing includes about 10,000 distinct CDR3 sequences. This entry is derived from a study of T cell clusters in autoimmune cytopenias. Each sample's input was about 250 ng genomic DNA, some 40,000 genome equivalents. These data are also associated with another study on T cell repertoires in aging, cancer and after chemotherapy. Turning to that study: Healthy donor repertoires were recorded over several months to years and showed clear clonal overlap.

Source material: peripheral blood. This TCR was recovered from a human donor in good health. The chain joins TRBV12-3 or TRBV12-4 to TRBJ2-3; checking the TCRdb D call of TRBD2 is not possible without DNA. The CDR3 sequence: CASSPSGTDTQYF.